This TCR beta chain is drawn from a study of human T cells and chemical hapten exposure. Study-level information: Read at 6 days, the patch tests placed 0.01% DPC on the upper back. TCR yield per sample varied, mainly due to pooled library volumes.

This CDR3 region has 14 residues. Germline V lookup: CDR1 KGHSH, CDR2 LQKENI. With V trimmed by 3 bases and J by 8 bases, 9 bases remained unmatched. As for time point: pre-sensitization, week 0. Treatment of the sample: therapeutic diphenylcyclopropenone sensitization with weekly scalp DPC. For the library, individual cDNA molecules each received unique molecular identifiers. TCRdb re-called the RACE reads through MiXCR, storing one row per CDR3 protein. The sample records approximately 370,000 distinct CDR3 sequences, about 5.4% being singletons. V and J are TRBV18 and TRBJ1-1, with 7 nucleotides matching TRBD1. The sample in question was whole blood, obtained in connection with sensitization to the hapten diphenylcyclopropenone (DPC). The source of this sequence is a woman under 30 with alopecia areata. Some clones in this sample may be carry-over from other donors' samples. CDR3 nucleotide sequence: TGTGCCAGCTCACCCGCCGTGGACAGGCTAGAAGCTTTCTTT. It yields the protein CASSPAVDRLEAFF.